Described below is a single TCR beta chain sequence and its context. As yet, its antigen is unknown. This entry is derived from a study of T cells in Graves' hyperthyroidism and ophthalmopathy. At the level of the study: Sampling of peripheral blood happened at initial diagnosis, prior to any treatment.

CDR1 and CDR2 (germline): MNHNS, SASEGT. This CDR3 region has 16 residues. V was pared by 6 bases and J by 1 base, with 13 bases between. Study-level points and caveats: The majority of expanded thyroid clonotypes above 0.001 also appeared in blood.

The PBMCs studied were ones that came from 8.5 to 10 ml fresh peripheral blood. Amplification of TCR beta CDR3 regions used RNA as the template. The primer set for the first-round RT-PCR of the TCR CDR3 was HTBI. MiXCR, applied by TCRdb to the multiplex PCR reads, yields one record per CDR3 protein. The sample has about half a million distinct CDR3 sequences; roughly 24% are singletons. The TCR was taken from a woman aged 25 to 45 with Graves' ophthalmopathy. V gene TRBV6-1 combines with J gene TRBJ1-6; D is perhaps TRBD1 (5 bases). The sample comprised blood. CDR3 amino acids: CASSRSRTSYNSPLHF. The CDR3 region has the DNA TGTGCCAGCAGCAGAAGCAGGACATCCTATAATTCACCCCTCCACTTT.